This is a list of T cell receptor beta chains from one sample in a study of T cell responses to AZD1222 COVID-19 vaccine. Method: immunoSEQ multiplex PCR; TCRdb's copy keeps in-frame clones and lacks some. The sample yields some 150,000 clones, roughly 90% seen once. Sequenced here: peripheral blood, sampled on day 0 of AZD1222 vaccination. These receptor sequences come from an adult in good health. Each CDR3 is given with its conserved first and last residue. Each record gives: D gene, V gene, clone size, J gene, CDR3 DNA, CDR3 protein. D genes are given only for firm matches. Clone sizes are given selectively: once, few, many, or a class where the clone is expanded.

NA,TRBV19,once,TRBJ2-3,TGTGCCAGTAGTCCCCAGGCGGGACACGGTTCAGATACGCAGTATTTT,CASSPQAGHGSDTQYF
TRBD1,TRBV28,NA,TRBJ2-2,TGTGCCAGCAGTTTTCAGGGGGTTAACACCGGGGAGCTGTTTTTT,CASSFQGVNTGELFF
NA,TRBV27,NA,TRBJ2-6,TGTGCCAGCAGTTTTGTGGGTTCTGGGGCCAACGTCCTGACTTTC,CASSFVGSGANVLTF
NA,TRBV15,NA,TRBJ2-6,TGTGCCACCAGCAGAGATATCTGGCAGGGCCCCTCTGGGGCCAACGTCCTGACTTTC,CATSRDIWQGPSGANVLTF
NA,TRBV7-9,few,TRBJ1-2,TGTGCCAGCAGCTTTTCTGACTATGGCTACACCTTC,CASSFSDYGYTF
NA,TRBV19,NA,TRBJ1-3,TGTGCCAGTAGTTCGGGGCGTCCTGGACACTCTGGAAACACCATATATTTT,CASSSGRPGHSGNTIYF
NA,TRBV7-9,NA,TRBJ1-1,TGTGCCAGCAGCTCCCAGGGCGTGAACACTGAAGCTTTCTTT,CASSSQGVNTEAFF
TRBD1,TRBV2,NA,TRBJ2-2,TGTGCCAGCAGTCCGGACAGGGCAACCGGGGAGCTGTTTTTT,CASSPDRATGELFF
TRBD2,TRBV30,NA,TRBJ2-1,TGTGCCTGGAAGAGACTAGCGGGGGTTACCTACAATGAGCAGTTCTTC,CAWKRLAGVTYNEQFF
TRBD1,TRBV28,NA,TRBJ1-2,TGTGCCAGCAGCACCGGGACAGAAAACTATGGCTACACCTTC,CASSTGTENYGYTF
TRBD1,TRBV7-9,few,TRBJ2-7,TGTGCCAGCAGCCGACTTGAGGGGGCGAGGTACGAGCAGTACTTC,CASSRLEGARYEQYF
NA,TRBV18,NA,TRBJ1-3,TGTGCCAGCTCACCGAATTCCAACGGGTACACCATATATTTT,CASSPNSNGYTIYF
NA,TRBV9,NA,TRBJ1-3,TGTGCCAGCAGCCCACCTACAGGTTGGGGAAACACCATATATTTT,CASSPPTGWGNTIYF
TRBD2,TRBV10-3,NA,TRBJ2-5,TGTGCCATCAGTGAAGGGATAGCGGGCAGGGAGACCCAGTACTTC,CAISEGIAGRETQYF
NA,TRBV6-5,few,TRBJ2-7,TGTGCCAGCAGTTACGTCGGGAAAGGGACTTACGAGCAGTACTTC,CASSYVGKGTYEQYF
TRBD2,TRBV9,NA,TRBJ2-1,TGTGCCAGCAGCCCCGCGTGGAATGCGGGGGGCGTTTACAATGAGCAGTTCTTC,CASSPAWNAGGVYNEQFF
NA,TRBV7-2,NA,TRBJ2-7,TGTGCCAGCAGCTTAGCAGGGCTCGACGAGCAGTACTTC,CASSLAGLDEQYF
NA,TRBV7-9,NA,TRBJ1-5,TGTGCCAGCAGCTTAACGGGGTGGCCCCAGCATTTT,CASSLTGWPQHF